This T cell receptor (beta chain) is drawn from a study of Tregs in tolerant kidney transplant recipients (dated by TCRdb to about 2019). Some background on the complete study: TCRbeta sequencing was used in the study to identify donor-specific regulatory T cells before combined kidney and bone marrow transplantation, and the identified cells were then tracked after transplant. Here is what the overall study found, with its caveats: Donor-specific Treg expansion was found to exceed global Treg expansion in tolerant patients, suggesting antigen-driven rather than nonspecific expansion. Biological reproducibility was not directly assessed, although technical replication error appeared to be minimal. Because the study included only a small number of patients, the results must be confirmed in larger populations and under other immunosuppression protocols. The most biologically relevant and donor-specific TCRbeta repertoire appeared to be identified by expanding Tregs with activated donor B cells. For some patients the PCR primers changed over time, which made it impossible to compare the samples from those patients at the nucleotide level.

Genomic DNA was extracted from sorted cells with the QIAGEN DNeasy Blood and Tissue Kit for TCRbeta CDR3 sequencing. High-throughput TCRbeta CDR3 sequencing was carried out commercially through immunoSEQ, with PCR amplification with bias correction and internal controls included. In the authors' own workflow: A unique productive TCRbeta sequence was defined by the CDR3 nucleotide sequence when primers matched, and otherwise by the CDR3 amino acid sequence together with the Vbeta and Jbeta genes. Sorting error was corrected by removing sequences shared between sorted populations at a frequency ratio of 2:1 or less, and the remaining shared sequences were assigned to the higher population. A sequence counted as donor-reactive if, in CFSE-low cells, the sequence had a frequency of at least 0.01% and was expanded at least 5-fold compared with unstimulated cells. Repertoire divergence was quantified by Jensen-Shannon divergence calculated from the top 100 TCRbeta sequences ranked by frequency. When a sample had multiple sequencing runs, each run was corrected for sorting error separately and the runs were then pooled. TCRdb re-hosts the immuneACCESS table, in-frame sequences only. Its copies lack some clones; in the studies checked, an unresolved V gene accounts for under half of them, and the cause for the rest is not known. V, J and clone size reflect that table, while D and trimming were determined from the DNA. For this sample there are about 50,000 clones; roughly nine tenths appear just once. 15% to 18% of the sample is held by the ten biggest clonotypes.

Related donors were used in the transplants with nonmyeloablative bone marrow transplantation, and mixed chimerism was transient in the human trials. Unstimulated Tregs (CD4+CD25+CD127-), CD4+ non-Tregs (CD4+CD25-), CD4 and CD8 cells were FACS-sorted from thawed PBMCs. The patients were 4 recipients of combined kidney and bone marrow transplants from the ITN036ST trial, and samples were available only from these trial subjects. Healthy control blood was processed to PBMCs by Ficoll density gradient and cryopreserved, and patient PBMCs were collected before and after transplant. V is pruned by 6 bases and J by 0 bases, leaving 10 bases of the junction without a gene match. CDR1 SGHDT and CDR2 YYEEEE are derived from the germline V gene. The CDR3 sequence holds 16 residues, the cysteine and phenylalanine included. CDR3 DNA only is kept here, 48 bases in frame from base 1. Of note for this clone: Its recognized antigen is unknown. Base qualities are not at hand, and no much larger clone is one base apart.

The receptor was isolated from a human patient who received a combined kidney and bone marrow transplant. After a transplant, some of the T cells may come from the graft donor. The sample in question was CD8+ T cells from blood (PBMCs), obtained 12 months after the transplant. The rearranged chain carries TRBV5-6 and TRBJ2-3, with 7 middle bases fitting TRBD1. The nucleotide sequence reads TGTGCCAGCAAATTACAGGGGTGGGAAAGCACAGATACGCAGTATTTT. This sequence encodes CASKLQGWESTDTQYF.